This passage covers 26 T cell receptor beta chains from one sample sequenced in a study of T cell responses to AZD1222 COVID-19 vaccine. Method: immunoSEQ multiplex PCR; TCRdb's copy keeps in-frame clones and lacks some. This listing includes more than 110,000 clones. Sequenced material: peripheral blood. All receptors derive from an adult in good health.

The chain employs TRBV7-9 and TRBJ2-6; TRBD1 might be the D (6 bases). Germline loops: CDR1 SEHNR, CDR2 FQNEAQ (reference sequence). V was pared by 1 base and J by 0 bases, with 10 bases between. This CDR3 spans 17 amino acids. The CDR3 reads CASSLVGRGSGANVLTF. Written as DNA, the CDR3 is TGTGCCAGCAGCTTAGTGGGCAGGGGCTCTGGGGCCAACGTCCTGACTTTC.

The rearrangement joins TRBV6-1 to TRBJ1-1, with D hard to call. This CDR3 spans 15 amino acids. With 9 bases removed from V and 3 bases from J, the gap between germline ends came to 20 bases. CDR1 MNHNS and CDR2 SASEGT come from the germline V gene. This CDR3 is CASFGGPHRDTEAFF. The CDR3 DNA is TGTGCCAGTTTCGGAGGTCCTCATCGGGACACTGAAGCTTTCTTT.

V is TRBV7-6 and J is TRBJ2-5; D unclear. Germline V lookup: CDR1 SGHVS, CDR2 FNYEAQ. The CDR3 contains 13 residues. Trimming removed 3 bases from V and 6 bases from J, with 11 bases in between. CDR3 protein: CASSFQADQTQYF. The CDR3 DNA reads TGTGCCAGCAGCTTTCAGGCAGATCAGACCCAGTACTTC.

The rearrangement joins TRBV7-6 to TRBJ2-7; 7 positions match TRBD2. Germline V gene sequence: CDR1 SGHVS, CDR2 FNYEAQ. The J segment lost 4 bases and the V segment lost 1 base, leaving 7 bases of the junction unmatched. This CDR3 spans 15 amino acids. In DNA form, the CDR3 reads TGTGCCAGCAGCTTAGGGGGCGGGGGTAGGTACGAGCAGTACTTC. This encodes CASSLGGGGRYEQYF.

J is TRBJ1-2 and V is TRBV15; TRBD1 agrees at 8 bases. Germline V CDR1 and CDR2: LNHNV, YYDKDF (reference sequence). The ends lost 3 bases at V and 2 bases at J; junction bases unmatched: 8. CDR3 length: 16 residues. CDR3 sequence reads: CATSRFDRGPNYGYTF. DNA for the CDR3: TGTGCCACCAGCAGGTTTGACAGGGGCCCAAACTATGGCTACACCTTC.

V usage is TRBV3-1 (or the pseudogene TRBV3-2) and J usage is TRBJ1-6; D call uncertain. The CDR3 runs 16 residues. Germline CDR1 and CDR2: LGHDT and YNNKEL (reference sequence). V lost 0 bases, J lost 4 bases, and 10 bases lay in between. CDR3 DNA: TGTGCCAGCAGCCAAGAGCCAGCAACTTATAATTCACCCCTCCACTTT. This translates into CASSQEPATYNSPLHF.

The rearrangement links TRBV30 to TRBJ2-3, with D hard to call. Germline CDR1 GTSNPN, CDR2 SVGIG (reference sequence). The CDR3 runs to 13 residues. The V gene lost 0 bases and the J gene lost 4 bases, with 8 bases spanning the gap. In DNA, the CDR3 is TGTGCCTGGAGTGTACTTCGGTCAGATACGCAGTATTTT. The encoded protein is CAWSVLRSDTQYF. The entire variable domain, with the rest obtained from reference TRBV30 and TRBJ2-3, is as follows: SQTIHQWPATLVQPVGSPLSLECTVEGTSNPNLYWYRQAAGRGLQLLFYSVGIGQISSEVPQNLSASRPQDRQFILSSKKLLLSDSGFYLCAWSVLRSDTQYFGPGTRLTVL.

The J gene is TRBJ1-2, the V gene TRBV9; 7 positions agree with TRBD1. Germline V lookup: CDR1 SGDLS, CDR2 YYNGEE. With V trimmed by 0 bases and J by 0 bases, 5 bases remained unmatched. CDR3 length: 16 amino acids. The CDR3: CASSVGGTAANYGYTF. The CDR3 nucleotides are TGTGCCAGCAGCGTAGGTGGGACAGCAGCTAACTATGGCTACACCTTC. The full variable domain, with the rest looked up from reference TRBV9 and TRBJ1-2, is DSGVTQTPKHLITATGQRVTLRCSPRSGDLSVYWYQQSLDQGLQFLIQYYNGEERAKGNILERFSAQQFPDLHSELNLSSLELGDSALYFCASSVGGTAANYGYTFGSGTRLTVV.

The chain is built from TRBV5-1 and TRBJ1-4; D is perhaps TRBD1 (6 bases). The CDR3 contains 13 residues. The germline V gene encodes CDR1 SGHRS and CDR2 YFSETQ. Trimming removed 2 bases from V and 11 bases from J, with 13 bases in between. The CDR3: CASSLQGLDKLFF. Here the CDR3 DNA reads TGCGCCAGCAGCTTACAGGGATTGGATAAACTGTTTTTT.

The rearrangement links TRBV19 to TRBJ2-6, with 7 bases aligning to TRBD1. Germline V gene sequence: CDR1 LNHDA, CDR2 SQIVND (reference sequence). V shed 5 bases and J 2 bases; nucleotides not matched to a gene: 3. The CDR3 sequence is 15 residues long. As DNA, the CDR3 is TGTGCCAGTAGTTTGACAGGGACTGGGGCCAACGTCCTGACTTTC. Protein: CASSLTGTGANVLTF.

The chain combines TRBV27 with TRBJ2-7, with unresolved D. From germline, CDR1 is MNHEY and CDR2 SMNVEV (reference sequence). The CDR3 has 15 amino acids. The V end was cut by 6 bases, the J end by 3 bases, with 18 bases between. The CDR3 coding sequence is TGTGCCAGCAGGAAAACTCTAAGACGTAGCTACGAGCAGTACTTC. Its protein product is CASRKTLRRSYEQYF.

The rearrangement joins TRBV7-2 to TRBJ2-5, with 8 bases that match TRBD1. Germline lookup yields CDR1 SGHTA and CDR2 FQGNSA. This CDR3 comprises 16 residues. J gave up 2 bases and V 7 bases, and 12 bases lay outside the gene matches. In DNA, the CDR3 is TGTGCCAGCACCCTTAGTGGGACAGGAGTACAAGAGACCCAGTACTTC. It codes for CASTLSGTGVQETQYF.

The chain couples TRBV6-6 to TRBJ1-2, with 7 positions matching TRBD1. CDR1 and CDR2 (germline): MNHNY, SVGAGI (reference sequence). The junction had 7 bases not matched to a gene; V was cut back by 6 bases and J by 6 bases. The CDR3 spans 13 residues. The CDR3 spells CASRDRERDGYTF. The CDR3 DNA reads as TGTGCCAGCAGAGACAGGGAGCGGGATGGCTACACCTTC.

The chain is built from TRBV18 and TRBJ1-5; the match to TRBD1 covers 8 bases. The germline CDR1 and CDR2 sequences are KGHSH and LQKENI. The ends lost 3 bases at V and 3 bases at J; junction bases unmatched: 4. CDR3 length: 15 residues. The DNA of the CDR3 is TGTGCCAGCTCACCGACAGGGGTGAACAATCAGCCCCAGCATTTT. This sequence encodes CASSPTGVNNQPQHF.

The chain recombines TRBV4-1 with TRBJ2-5; D is unresolved. In germline, CDR1 is MGHRA, CDR2 YSYEKL. The CDR3 is 13 amino acids. V gave up 2 bases and J gave up 2 bases, with 6 bases separating them. CDR3 bases: TGCGCCAGCAGCCAATTTCTTCAAGAGACCCAGTACTTC. Amino acids: CASSQFLQETQYF.

The rearrangement joins TRBV11-2 to TRBJ1-1, with a tentative D call TRBD1 (5 bases). Germline V gene data show CDR1 as SGHAT and CDR2 as FQNNGV. The ends were cut back, 4 bases at V and 5 bases at J, with 14 bases in the middle. The CDR3 consists of 14 residues. CDR3 sequence: CASSSMGWGTEAFF. For the CDR3, the DNA is TGTGCCAGCAGCTCGATGGGGTGGGGGACTGAAGCTTTCTTT.

CDR3 sequence: CASSRGATGRGETQYF. The CDR3 nucleotides are TGTGCCAGTAGTCGGGGGGCGACAGGGCGAGGAGAGACCCAGTACTTC. The chain carries TRBV19 and TRBJ2-5; D is tentatively TRBD1 or TRBD2 (7 bases each). CDR3 length: 16 residues. CDR1 and CDR2 (germline): LNHDA, SQIVND (reference sequence). V shed 5 bases and J shed 4 bases, with 20 bases lying between them.

The gene calls are TRBV25-1 and TRBJ1-6, with D tentatively TRBD1 (6 bases). Germline V gene sequence: CDR1 MGHDK, CDR2 SYGVNS. V lost 6 bases, J lost 5 bases, and 17 bases lay in between. This CDR3 contains 16 residues. The CDR3 bases are TGTGCCAGCAGCCGAGGGGGGGGCGGCCATAATTCACCCCTCCACTTT. It yields the protein CASSRGGGGHNSPLHF.

The J gene is TRBJ1-4, the V gene TRBV6-6; 11 nucleotides align to TRBD1. Germline CDR1 is MNHNY and CDR2 is SVGAGI (reference sequence). Trimming cost V 6 bases and J 9 bases; bases outside gene matches: 12. This CDR3 spans 16 amino acids. The CDR3 is CASSHQQGQGGKKLFF. The CDR3 nucleotides read TGTGCCAGCAGCCACCAACAGGGACAGGGGGGGAAAAAACTGTTTTTT.

The V gene is TRBV30, the J gene TRBJ2-7; possible D gene TRBD1, 5 bases. The V gene's germline CDR1 is GTSNPN and CDR2 SVGIG (reference sequence). Trimming stripped 4 bases from V and 3 bases from J, with 16 bases between. The CDR3 sequence is 14 residues long. CDR3 sequence reads: CAWTLDRKSYEQYF. CDR3 in DNA: TGTGCCTGGACCTTAGACAGAAAGAGCTACGAGCAGTACTTC.

The chain links TRBV6-2 or TRBV6-3 to TRBJ2-7, with TRBD1 identical over 8 bases. Trimming at V came to 2 bases and at J to 3 bases, leaving 12 bases not matched to a gene. This CDR3 spans 17 amino acids. From germline, CDR1 is MNHEY and CDR2 SVGEGT. In nucleotides, the CDR3 is TGTGCCAGCAGTTACCCTGAACAGGGGGAACCTATCTACGAGCAGTACTTC. This encodes CASSYPEQGEPIYEQYF.

The CDR3 spells CASSLGISTGGETQYF. As DNA, the CDR3 is TGCGCCAGCAGCTTGGGAATCTCGACAGGAGGGGAGACCCAGTACTTC. J is TRBJ2-5 and V is TRBV5-1, with D possibly being TRBD1 or TRBD2 (6 bases each). Germline CDR1 is SGHRS and CDR2 is YFSETQ. The CDR3 runs to 16 residues. The V end was cut by 0 bases, the J end by 5 bases, with 17 bases between.

The chain combines TRBV7-9 with TRBJ1-2; maybe TRBD1 (6 bases). Germline values: CDR1 SEHNR, CDR2 FQNEAQ (reference sequence). V was cut by 5 bases and J by 2 bases, with 15 bases left in between. The CDR3 consists of 15 residues. The CDR3 loop reads CASSRSGGLNYGYTF. The CDR3 DNA follows: TGTGCCAGCAGCCGGAGCGGGGGGCTCAACTATGGCTACACCTTC.

This sequence joins TRBV10-3 and TRBJ2-2, with 10 bases fitting TRBD1. This CDR3 region has 16 residues. Germline-derived CDR1 and CDR2 are ENHRY and SYGVKD. V dropped 7 bases and J dropped 2; count of bases not matched to a gene: 7. DNA for the CDR3: TGTGCCATCAAAGGACAGACAGGGGGCAACACCGGGGAGCTGTTTTTT. This codes for CAIKGQTGGNTGELFF.

The gene calls are TRBV19 and TRBJ2-2, with TRBD1 matching 7 bases. This CDR3 has 17 amino acids. Germline loops: CDR1 LNHDA, CDR2 SQIVND (reference sequence). V was clipped by 2 bases and J by 5 bases; unmatched bases: 11. Written as DNA, the CDR3 is TGTGCCAGTAGTATATGGTCGGCAGGGGGTTTTACCGGGGAGCTGTTTTTT. It encodes CASSIWSAGGFTGELFF.

CDR3 sequence reads: CASSSDRGSPLHF. CDR3 bases: TGTGCCAGCAGTAGTGACAGGGGCTCACCCCTCCACTTT. This rearrangement joins TRBV11-2 to TRBJ1-6; 8 bases fit TRBD1. The V and J ends lost 6 bases and 10 bases, in that order; junction bases with no gene match: 5. The germline V gene encodes CDR1 SGHAT and CDR2 FQNNGV. The CDR3 sequence is 13 residues long.